These 5 T cell receptor beta chains came from one sample sequenced in a study of CD8+ T cells in alopecia areata. Following extraction, RNA underwent reverse transcription to cDNA, which served as the sequencing template. Method: immunoSEQ multiplex PCR; TCRdb's copy keeps in-frame clones and lacks some. This repertoire lists around 290,000 clones without singletons; 0.9% to 1.5% sits in the top ten. The study sorted pooled cutaneous lymph node cells by CD4, CD8alpha, NKG2D, NKG2ACE and other markers. The sequenced material came from CD4+ T cells sorted from a lymph node. Receptors originate from a C3H/HeJ mouse with alopecia areata. For this strain, the MHC haplotype corresponds to H2-k.

Only a few counts were recorded for this clone. Mouse germline and gene names are used. The sequence runs out 4 residues before the end of the CDR3; the remainder is reconstructed from the germline J gene. V usage is TRBV1 and J usage is TRBJ2-5; 8 bases line up with TRBD2. This CDR3 is 15 amino acids long. CDR1 and CDR2 (germline): NSQYPW, LRSPGD (reference sequence). The covered CDR3 bases are TGCACCTGCAGTGCCCCAGGGGACTGGAGGGAC. Translated: CTCSAPGDWRD. The full CDR3 sequence reads CTCSAPGDWRDTQYF.

To note about this clone: The gene symbols are mouse symbols. The CDR3 end falls 4 residues outside the read, so it is completed with the germline J gene. Additional DNA sequences in this sample encode the identical CDR3. This chain joins TRBV19 and TRBJ2-2; 9 bases agree with TRBD2. V trimming: 2 bases; J trimming: 4 bases; junction bases outside the gene matches: 3. The length of the CDR3 is 15 residues. Germline loops: CDR1 FNHDT, CDR2 SITEND (reference sequence). The CDR3 sequence is CASSIWGGATGQLYF. CDR3 DNA (partial): TGTGCCAGCAGTATTTGGGGGGGCGCCACCGGG.

This clone has only a few counts. The germline and genes are mouse ones. The read stops 4 residues short of the end of the CDR3; the missing end is completed from the germline J gene. This sequence joins TRBV5 and TRBJ2-3; D possibly corresponds to TRBD1 (5 bases). This CDR3 has 16 amino acids. Germline CDR1 is LGHNA and CDR2 is YNLKQL (reference sequence). Trimming left V 0 bases short and J 1 base short, with 11 bases between. This CDR3 reads CASSQDGRDRAETLYF. The sequenced part of the CDR3 DNA is TGTGCCAGCAGCCAAGATGGCAGGGATCGTGCAGAA.

In the case of this clone: Mouse names are used for the genes. The CDR3 end falls 4 residues outside the read, so it is completed with the germline J gene. The chain combines TRBV5 with TRBJ2-3; 12 positions agree with TRBD2. The length of the CDR3 is 16 residues. The germline V gene has CDR1 LGHNA and CDR2 YNLKQL (reference sequence). V shed 1 base, J shed 2 bases, and the junction held 1 base outside the gene matches. The CDR3 spells CASSQGLGGLAETLYF. The CDR3 bases that were read are TGTGCCAGCAGCCAAGGACTGGGGGGGCTTGCAGAA.

For this clone: These gene names are mouse names. The read finishes 4 residues shy of the CDR3 end, and the germline J gene is used to complete it. This chain uses TRBV17 with TRBJ2-1, with a possible D match to TRBD2 (7 bases). Per the germline V gene, CDR1 is MNHDT and CDR2 is YYDKIL. V lost 3 bases and J 0 bases, leaving 12 bases between the germline ends. This CDR3 is 16 amino acids long. CDR3: CASSSRGAYNYAEQFF. CDR3 DNA (partial): TGTGCTAGCAGTAGTAGGGGGGCGTATAACTATGCT.